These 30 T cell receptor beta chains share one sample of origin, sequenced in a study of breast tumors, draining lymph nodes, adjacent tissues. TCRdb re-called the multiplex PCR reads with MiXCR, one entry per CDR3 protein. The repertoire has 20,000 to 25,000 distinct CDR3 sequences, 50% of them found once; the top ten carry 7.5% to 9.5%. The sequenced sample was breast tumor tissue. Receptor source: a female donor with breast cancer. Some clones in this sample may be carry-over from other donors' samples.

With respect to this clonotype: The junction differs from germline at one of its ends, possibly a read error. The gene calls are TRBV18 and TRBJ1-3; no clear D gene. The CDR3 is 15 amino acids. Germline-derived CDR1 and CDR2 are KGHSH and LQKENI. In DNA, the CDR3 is TGTGCTAGCTCACCGGAGCTCAGGTCTGAAAACACCATATATTTT. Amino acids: CASSPELRSENTIYF.

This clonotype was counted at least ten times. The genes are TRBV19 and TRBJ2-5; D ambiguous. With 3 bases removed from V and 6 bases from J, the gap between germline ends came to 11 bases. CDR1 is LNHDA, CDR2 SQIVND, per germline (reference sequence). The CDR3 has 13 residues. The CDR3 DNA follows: TGTGCCAGTAGTATTAGCCTCCTTAAGACCCAGTACTTC. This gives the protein CASSISLLKTQYF.

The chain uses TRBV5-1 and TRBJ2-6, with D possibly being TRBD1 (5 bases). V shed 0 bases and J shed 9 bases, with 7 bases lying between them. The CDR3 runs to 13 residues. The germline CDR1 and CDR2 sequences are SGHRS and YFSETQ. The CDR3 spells CASSLGQNNVLTF. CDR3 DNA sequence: TGCGCCAGCAGCTTGGGACAGAACAACGTCCTGACTTTC.

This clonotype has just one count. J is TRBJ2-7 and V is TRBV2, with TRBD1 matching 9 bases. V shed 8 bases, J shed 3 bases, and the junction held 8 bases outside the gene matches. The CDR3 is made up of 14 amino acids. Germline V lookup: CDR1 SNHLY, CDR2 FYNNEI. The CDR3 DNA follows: TGTGCCAGCGGTGGGACAGGGTTTAACTACGAGCAGTACTTC. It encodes CASGGTGFNYEQYF.

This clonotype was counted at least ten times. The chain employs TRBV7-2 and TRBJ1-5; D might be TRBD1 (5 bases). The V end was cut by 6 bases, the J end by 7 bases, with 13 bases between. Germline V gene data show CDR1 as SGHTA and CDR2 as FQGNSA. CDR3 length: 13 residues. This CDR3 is CASRSLQGQPQHF. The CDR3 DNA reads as TGTGCCAGCAGATCCCTTCAGGGACAGCCCCAGCATTTT.

CDR3 residues: CSASSGSNQPQHF. The CDR3, as DNA: TGCAGTGCTAGTTCAGGCAGCAATCAGCCCCAGCATTTT. The genes are TRBV20-1 and TRBJ1-5; D not resolved. The CDR3 is made up of 13 amino acids. Trimming left V 3 bases short and J 1 base short, with 7 bases between. Germline V gives CDR1 DFQATT, CDR2 SNEGSKA (reference sequence).

CDR3: CSAIREGQNSGRTF. Written as DNA, the CDR3 is TGCAGTGCTATCAGGGAGGGACAGAACTCTGGCCGCACCTTC. The rearrangement joins TRBV20-1 to TRBJ1-2; 7 positions agree with TRBD1. The CDR3 sequence is 14 residues long. V lost 4 bases and J lost 13; bases outside the gene matches: 18. CDR1 DFQATT and CDR2 SNEGSKA come from the germline V gene (reference sequence).

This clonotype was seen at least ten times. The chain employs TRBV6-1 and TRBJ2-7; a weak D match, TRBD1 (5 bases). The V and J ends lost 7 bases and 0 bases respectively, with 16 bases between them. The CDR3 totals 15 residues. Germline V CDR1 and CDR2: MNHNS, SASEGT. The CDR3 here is CASTLTTASSYEQYF. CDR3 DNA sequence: TGTGCCAGCACCCTAACGACAGCGAGCTCCTACGAGCAGTACTTC.

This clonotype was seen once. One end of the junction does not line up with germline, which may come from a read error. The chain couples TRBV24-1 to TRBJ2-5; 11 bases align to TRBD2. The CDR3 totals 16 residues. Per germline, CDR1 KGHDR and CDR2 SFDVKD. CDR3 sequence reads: CTTSNFTSGSEETQYF. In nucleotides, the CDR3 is TGTACCACCAGTAATTTTACTAGCGGGAGTGAAGAGACCCAGTACTTC.

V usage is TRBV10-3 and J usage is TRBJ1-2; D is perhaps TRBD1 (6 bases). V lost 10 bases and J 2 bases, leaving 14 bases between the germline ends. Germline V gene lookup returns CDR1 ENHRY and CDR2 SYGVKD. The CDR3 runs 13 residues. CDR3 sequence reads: CASRRGENYGYTF. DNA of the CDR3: TGTGCCAGCCGCAGGGGAGAGAACTATGGCTACACCTTC.

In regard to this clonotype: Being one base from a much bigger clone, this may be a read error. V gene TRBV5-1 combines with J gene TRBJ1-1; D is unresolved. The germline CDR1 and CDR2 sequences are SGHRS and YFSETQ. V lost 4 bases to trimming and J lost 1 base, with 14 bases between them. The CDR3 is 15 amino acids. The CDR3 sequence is CASSGGGLQNTEAFF. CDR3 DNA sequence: TGCGCCAGCAGCGGAGGAGGGTTACAGAACACTGAAGCTTTCTTT.

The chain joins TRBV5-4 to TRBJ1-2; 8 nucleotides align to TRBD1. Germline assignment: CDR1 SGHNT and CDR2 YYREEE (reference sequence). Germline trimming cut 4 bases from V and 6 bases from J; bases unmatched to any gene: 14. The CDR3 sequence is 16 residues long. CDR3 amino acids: CASSLIGSGGRDGYTF. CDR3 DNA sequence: TGTGCCAGCAGCCTAATTGGTTCAGGGGGCCGGGATGGCTACACCTTC.

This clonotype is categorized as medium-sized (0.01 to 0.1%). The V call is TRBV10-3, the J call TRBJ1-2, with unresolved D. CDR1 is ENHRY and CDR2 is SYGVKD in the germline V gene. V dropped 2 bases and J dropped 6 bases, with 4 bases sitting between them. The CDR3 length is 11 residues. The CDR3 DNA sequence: TGTGCCATCAGTGAGATCCATGGCTACACCTTC. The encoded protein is CAISEIHGYTF.

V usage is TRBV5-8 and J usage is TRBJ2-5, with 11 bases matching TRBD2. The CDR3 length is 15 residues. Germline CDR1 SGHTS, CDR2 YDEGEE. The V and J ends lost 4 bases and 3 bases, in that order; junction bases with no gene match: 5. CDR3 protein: CASSPGLAEKETQYF. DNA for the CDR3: TGTGCCAGCAGCCCGGGACTAGCGGAAAAAGAGACCCAGTACTTC.

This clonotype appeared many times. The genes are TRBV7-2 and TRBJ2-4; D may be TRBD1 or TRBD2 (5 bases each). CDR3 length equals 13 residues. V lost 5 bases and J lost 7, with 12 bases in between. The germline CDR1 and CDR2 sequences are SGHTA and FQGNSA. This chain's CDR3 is CASSKGEGNIQYF. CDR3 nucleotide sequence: TGTGCCAGCAGCAAGGGTGAGGGGAACATTCAGTACTTC.

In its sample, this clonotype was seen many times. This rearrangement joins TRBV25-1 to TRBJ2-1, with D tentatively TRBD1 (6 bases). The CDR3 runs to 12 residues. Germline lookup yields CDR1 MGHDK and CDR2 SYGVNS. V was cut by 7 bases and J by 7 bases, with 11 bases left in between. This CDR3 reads CASTIGGNEQFF. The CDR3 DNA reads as TGTGCCAGCACAATAGGGGGAAATGAGCAGTTCTTC.

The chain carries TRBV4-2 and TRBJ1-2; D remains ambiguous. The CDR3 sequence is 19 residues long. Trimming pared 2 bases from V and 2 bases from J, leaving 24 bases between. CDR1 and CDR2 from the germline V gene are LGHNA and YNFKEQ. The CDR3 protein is CASSQPTRPVSSVNYGYTF. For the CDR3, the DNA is TGTGCCAGCAGCCAACCGACACGTCCCGTTTCCTCGGTCAACTATGGCTACACCTTC.

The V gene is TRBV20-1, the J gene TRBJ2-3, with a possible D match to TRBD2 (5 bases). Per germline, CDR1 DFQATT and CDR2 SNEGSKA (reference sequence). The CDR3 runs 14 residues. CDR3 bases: TGCAGCCTGCTGGTGGGAGTCTTGGGAGATACGCAGTATTTT. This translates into CSLLVGVLGDTQYF.

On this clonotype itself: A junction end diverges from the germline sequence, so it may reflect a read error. The CDR3 region has the DNA TGTGCCAGCAGCGCACGAACTAGCGGGGTCCGGAATGCGCAGTTCTTC. It translates to CASSARTSGVRNAQFF. The chain couples TRBV9 to TRBJ2-1, with 10 bases lining up with TRBD2. The CDR3 runs 16 residues. Germline V lookup: CDR1 SGDLS, CDR2 YYNGEE.

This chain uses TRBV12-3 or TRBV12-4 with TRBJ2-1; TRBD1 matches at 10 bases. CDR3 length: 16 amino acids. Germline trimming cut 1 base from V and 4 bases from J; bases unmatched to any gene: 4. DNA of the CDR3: TGTGCCAGCAGTTTAGAGTGGACAGGGGGATACAATGAGCAGTTCTTC. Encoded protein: CASSLEWTGGYNEQFF.

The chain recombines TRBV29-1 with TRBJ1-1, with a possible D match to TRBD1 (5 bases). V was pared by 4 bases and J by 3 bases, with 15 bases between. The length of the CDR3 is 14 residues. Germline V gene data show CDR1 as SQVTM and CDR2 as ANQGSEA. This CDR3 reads CSVGYRSWDTEAFF. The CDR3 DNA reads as TGCAGCGTTGGATACAGGAGTTGGGACACTGAAGCTTTCTTT.

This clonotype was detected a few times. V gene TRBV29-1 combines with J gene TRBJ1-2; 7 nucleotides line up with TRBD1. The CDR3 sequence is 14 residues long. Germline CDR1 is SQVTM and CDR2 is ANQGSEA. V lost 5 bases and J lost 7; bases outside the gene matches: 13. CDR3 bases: TGCAGCGTTTACGGGACAGCGGGGGGGTCTGGCTACACCTTC. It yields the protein CSVYGTAGGSGYTF.

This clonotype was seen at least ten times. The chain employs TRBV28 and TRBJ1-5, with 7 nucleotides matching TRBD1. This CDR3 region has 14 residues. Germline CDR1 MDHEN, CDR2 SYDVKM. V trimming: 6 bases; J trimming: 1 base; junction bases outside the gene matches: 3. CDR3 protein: CASRDRKSNQPQHF. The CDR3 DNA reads TGTGCCAGCAGGGACAGGAAAAGCAATCAGCCCCAGCATTTT.

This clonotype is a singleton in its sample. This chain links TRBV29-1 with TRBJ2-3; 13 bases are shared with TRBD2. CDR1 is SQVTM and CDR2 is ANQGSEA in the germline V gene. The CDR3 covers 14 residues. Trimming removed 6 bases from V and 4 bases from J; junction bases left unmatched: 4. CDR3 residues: CSVTSGRASDTQYF. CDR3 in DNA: TGCAGCGTAACTAGCGGGAGGGCCTCAGATACGCAGTATTTT.

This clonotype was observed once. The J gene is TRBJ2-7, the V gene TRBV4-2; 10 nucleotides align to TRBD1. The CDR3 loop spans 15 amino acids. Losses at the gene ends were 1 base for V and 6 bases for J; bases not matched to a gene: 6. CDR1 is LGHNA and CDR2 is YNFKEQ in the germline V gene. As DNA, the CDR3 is TGTGCCAGCAGCCAAGCCTCCTGGACAGGGGGCGAGCAGTACTTC. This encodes CASSQASWTGGEQYF.

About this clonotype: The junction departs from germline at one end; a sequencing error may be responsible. The CDR3 loop reads CASRGGNYGYTF. The DNA of the CDR3 is TGTGCCAGCAGGGGGGGCAACTATGGCTACACTTTC. The V call is TRBV2, the J call TRBJ1-2, with D perhaps TRBD1 (6 bases). This CDR3 has 12 amino acids. Germline CDR1 is SNHLY and CDR2 is FYNNEI.

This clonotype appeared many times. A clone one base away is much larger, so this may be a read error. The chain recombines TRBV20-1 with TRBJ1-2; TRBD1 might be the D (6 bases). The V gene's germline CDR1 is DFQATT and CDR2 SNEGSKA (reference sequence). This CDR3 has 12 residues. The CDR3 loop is CSTGLTNYGSTF. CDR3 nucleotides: TGCAGCACAGGGCTCACTAACTATGGCTCCACCTTC.

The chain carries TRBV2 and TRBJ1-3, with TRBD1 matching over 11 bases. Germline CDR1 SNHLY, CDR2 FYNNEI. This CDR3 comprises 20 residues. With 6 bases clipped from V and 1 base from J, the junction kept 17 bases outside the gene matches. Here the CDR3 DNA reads TGTGCCAGCAGGGGCAGGACAGGGGGCAGGAGGTTCGAGTCTGGAAACACCATATATTTT. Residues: CASRGRTGGRRFESGNTIYF.

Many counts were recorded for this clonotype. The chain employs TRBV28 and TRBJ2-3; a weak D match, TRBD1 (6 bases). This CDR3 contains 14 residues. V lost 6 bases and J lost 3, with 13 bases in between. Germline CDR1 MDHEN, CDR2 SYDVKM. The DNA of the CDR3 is TGTGCCAGCAGGCGGCAACAGGGAACAGATACGCAGTATTTT. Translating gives CASRRQQGTDTQYF.

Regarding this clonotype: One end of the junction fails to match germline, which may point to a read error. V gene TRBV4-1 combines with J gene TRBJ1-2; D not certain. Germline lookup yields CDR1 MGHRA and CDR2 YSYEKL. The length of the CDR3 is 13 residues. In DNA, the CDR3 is TGTGCCAGCAGCCAAGGAGGGTTAAATGGCTACACCTTC. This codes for CASSQGGLNGYTF.